A selection of T cell receptor beta chains follows, all from one sample in a study of cytotoxic CD8 clonotypes in ibrutinib-treated CLL. Data came from immunoSEQ multiplex PCR; TCRdb stores just in-frame clones and leaves some out. This sample has roughly 130,000 clones, with under 95% found just once. Sequenced material: PBMCs, taken after 12 months of ibrutinib treatment. Receptor source: a human donor with chronic lymphocytic leukemia. Both conserved end residues are part of each CDR3. A D gene is named only where the DNA matches it firmly. Size is omitted from some rows. Given values are once, few, many or a class for expanded clones.

D	J	V	size	CDR3	DNA
NA	TRBJ2-1	TRBV9	NA	CASSPSGGNEQFF	TGTGCCAGCAGCCCCAGCGGAGGAAATGAGCAGTTCTTC
NA	TRBJ2-3	TRBV2	NA	CASSEQGTDTQYF	TGTGCCAGCAGTGAACAGGGGACAGATACGCAGTATTTT
TRBD1	TRBJ2-7	TRBV19	NA	CASGQGLTYEQYF	TGTGCCAGTGGACAGGGGCTAACCTACGAGCAGTACTTC
TRBD1	TRBJ1-4	TRBV18	NA	CASSPQDRGQEKLFF	TGTGCCAGCTCACCACAGGACAGGGGGCAAGAAAAACTGTTTTTT
NA	TRBJ2-3	TRBV15	NA	CATSRDRAGTQYF	TGTGCCACCAGCAGAGATAGGGCAGGAACGCAGTATTTT
NA	TRBJ2-6	TRBV9	NA	CASSVAVSSGANVLTF	TGTGCCAGCAGCGTAGCGGTGAGCTCTGGGGCCAACGTCCTGACTTTC
TRBD2	TRBJ2-1	TRBV27	NA	CASSPPGREGQFF	TGTGCCAGCAGTCCCCCCGGGCGGGAGGGGCAGTTCTTC
NA	TRBJ1-6	TRBV27	NA	CASRIGTANNSPLHF	TGTGCCAGCAGAATCGGGACGGCAAATAATTCACCCCTCCACTTT
TRBD1	TRBJ1-4	TRBV4-1	NA	CASSQEGRGAGKLFF	TGCGCCAGCAGCCAAGAAGGCAGGGGGGCAGGGAAACTGTTTTTT
TRBD1	TRBJ1-5	TRBV7-2	NA	CASSPRTGNQPQHF	TGTGCCAGCAGCCCCAGGACAGGGAATCAGCCCCAGCATTTT
NA	TRBJ1-3	TRBV7-2	NA	CASSQQGFGNTIYF	TGTGCCAGCAGCCAACAGGGATTTGGAAACACCATATATTTT
TRBD2	TRBJ2-7	TRBV6-1	NA	CASSAVAGEYYEQYF	TGTGCCAGCAGTGCGGTAGCGGGAGAGTACTACGAGCAGTACTTC
NA	TRBJ2-3	TRBV5-1	NA	CASSRATDTQYF	TGCGCCAGCAGCCGCGCGACAGATACGCAGTATTTT
NA	TRBJ2-7	TRBV6-5	NA	CASSRETGSAYEQYF	TGTGCCAGCAGTCGGGAGACAGGGTCGGCCTACGAGCAGTACTTC
NA	TRBJ2-7	TRBV9	NA	CASSVDSRGIYEQYF	TGTGCCAGCAGCGTAGACAGCCGGGGCATCTACGAGCAGTACTTC
NA	TRBJ2-2	TRBV7-3	few	CASSLTPGRPGELFF	TGTGCCAGCAGCTTAACGCCTGGGCGTCCCGGGGAGCTGTTTTTT
NA	TRBJ2-7	TRBV28	NA	CASSSPVGMLHEQYF	TGTGCCAGCAGTTCCCCTGTCGGGATGCTTCACGAGCAGTACTTC
TRBD1	TRBJ2-3	TRBV9	once	CASSARGLNTDTQYF	TGTGCCAGCAGCGCAAGGGGGCTAAACACAGATACGCAGTATTTT
NA	TRBJ2-7	TRBV4-2	NA	CASSQDQPLEQYF	TGTGCCAGCAGCCAAGATCAGCCTTTGGAGCAGTACTTC
TRBD1	TRBJ1-5	TRBV6-6	NA	CASSLGQGADRPQHF	TGTGCCAGCAGTTTAGGGCAGGGGGCAGACAGGCCCCAGCATTTT
NA	TRBJ1-4	TRBV19	NA	CASSIDVTREKLFF	TGTGCCAGTAGTATAGATGTTACGAGGGAAAAACTGTTTTTT
NA	TRBJ2-4	TRBV29-1	NA	CSVDLLTTGHIQYF	TGCAGCGTCGACCTCCTGACCACGGGTCACATTCAGTACTTC
NA	TRBJ2-5	TRBV6-5	NA	CASRRTEQETQYF	TGTGCCAGCAGACGGACAGAACAAGAGACCCAGTACTTC
NA	TRBJ2-3	TRBV25-1	NA	CASSDQNTYTDTQYF	TGTGCCAGCAGTGACCAAAATACATACACAGATACGCAGTATTTT
NA	TRBJ2-7	TRBV27	NA	CASSPRGQGLEQYF	TGTGCCAGCAGTCCGCGTGGTCAGGGTCTGGAGCAGTACTTC
NA	TRBJ2-1	TRBV25-1	NA	CASSGINNEQFF	TGTGCCAGCAGTGGGATTAACAATGAGCAGTTCTTC
TRBD2	TRBJ2-7	TRBV5-1	NA	CASSSSGRALEQYF	TGCGCCAGCAGCTCTAGCGGGAGGGCCCTCGAGCAGTACTTC
NA	TRBJ1-1	TRBV4-1	NA	CASSQPTETNTEAFF	TGCGCCAGCAGCCAACCGACAGAAACGAACACTGAAGCTTTCTTT
TRBD1	TRBJ1-3	TRBV19	few	CASSLRDSSGNTIYF	TGTGCCAGTAGCCTACGGGACAGTTCTGGAAACACCATATATTTT
NA	TRBJ2-7	TRBV2	NA	CASVRGGALRDEQYF	TGTGCCAGCGTGCGGGGTGGGGCCTTGCGAGACGAGCAGTACTTC
TRBD2	TRBJ2-3	TRBV4-2	NA	CASSQEEIAGLEDTQYF	TGTGCCAGCAGCCAAGAGGAAATAGCGGGATTGGAAGATACGCAGTATTTT
TRBD1	TRBJ2-7	TRBV14	NA	CASSQIRDSLYEQYF	TGTGCCAGCAGCCAGATCCGGGACAGCCTCTACGAGCAGTACTTC
TRBD1	TRBJ2-1	TRBV6-1	NA	CASRAGTGTGNEQFF	TGTGCCAGCAGAGCCGGGACAGGGACCGGCAATGAGCAGTTCTTC
NA	TRBJ2-7	TRBV6-5	NA	CASRNRVPNPDEQYF	TGTGCCAGCAGAAACAGAGTGCCGAACCCTGACGAGCAGTACTTC
NA	TRBJ1-2	TRBV28	NA	CASSIGPRGGYGYTF	TGTGCCAGCAGTATAGGCCCACGGGGGGGCTATGGCTACACCTTC
NA	TRBJ2-5	TRBV29-1	NA	CSVPVGDGVRETQYF	TGCAGCGTTCCTGTGGGGGATGGGGTGCGAGAGACCCAGTACTTC
NA	TRBJ2-1	TRBV30	NA	CAWSNGGHNEQFF	TGTGCCTGGAGTAACGGAGGGCACAATGAGCAGTTCTTC
NA	TRBJ2-5	TRBV5-1	NA	CASSPRGRDQETQYF	TGCGCCAGCAGCCCTCGGGGGCGGGACCAAGAGACCCAGTACTTC
NA	TRBJ2-1	TRBV11-2	once	CASSFTEAARSGEQFF	TGTGCCAGCAGCTTTACCGAGGCTGCCAGATCAGGTGAGCAGTTCTTC
TRBD2	TRBJ2-7	TRBV7-8	once	CASSLVSGGPSYEQYF	TGTGCCAGCAGCTTAGTTAGCGGGGGCCCTTCCTACGAGCAGTACTTC
NA	TRBJ2-1	TRBV15	NA	CATSPRRSGFNNEQFF	TGTGCCACCAGCCCGAGGCGGTCAGGGTTCAACAATGAGCAGTTCTTC
NA	TRBJ2-3	TRBV4-1	NA	CASSQGTTQYF	TGCGCCAGCAGCCAAGGGACTACGCAGTATTTT
TRBD2	TRBJ2-7	TRBV5-1	NA	CASSLELGLAGRTHEQYF	TGCGCCAGCAGCTTGGAGCTAGGACTAGCGGGAAGGACCCACGAGCAGTACTTC
TRBD1	TRBJ1-5	TRBV28	NA	CASSLSVLGQGAKRVSQHF	TGTGCCAGCAGTTTATCTGTCTTGGGACAGGGGGCGAAGAGGGTGTCCCAGCATTTT
NA	TRBJ2-3	TRBV7-6	NA	CASSLGGGRADTQYF	TGTGCCAGCAGCTTAGGGGGGGGGCGAGCAGATACGCAGTATTTT
NA	TRBJ1-1	TRBV7-3	NA	CASSLRGTEAFF	TGTGCCAGCAGCCTCCGTGGGACTGAAGCTTTCTTT
NA	TRBJ2-1	TRBV20-1	NA	CSALGQTEQFF	TGCAGTGCTCTGGGACAAACAGAGCAGTTCTTC
NA	TRBJ1-5	TRBV11-2	NA	CASSSDTGQGQPQHF	TGTGCCAGCAGCTCGGATACAGGGCAGGGGCAGCCCCAGCATTTT
TRBD2	TRBJ2-7	TRBV28	NA	CASSSPGLAEPYEQYF	TGTGCCAGCAGTTCGCCTGGACTAGCGGAGCCCTACGAGCAGTACTTC
NA	TRBJ2-7	TRBV28	NA	CASTSQVPFTEQYF	TGTGCCAGCACCTCTCAAGTTCCCTTTACCGAGCAGTACTTC
NA	TRBJ1-1	TRBV7-6	NA	CASSLEPGSTEAFF	TGTGCCAGCAGCTTAGAACCAGGGAGTACTGAAGCTTTCTTT
TRBD2	TRBJ2-7	TRBV5-6	NA	CASSGGGLAGVRYEQYF	TGTGCCAGCAGCGGGGGCGGTCTAGCGGGGGTCCGTTACGAGCAGTACTTC
NA	TRBJ2-4	TRBV11-2	NA	CASSLEGAAKNIQYF	TGTGCCAGCAGCTTAGAGGGGGCGGCCAAAAACATTCAGTACTTC
NA	TRBJ1-5	TRBV5-8	once	CALGAGDSNQPQHF	TGTGCCCTGGGGGCCGGCGATAGCAATCAGCCCCAGCATTTT
TRBD2	TRBJ2-1	TRBV7-2	NA	CASSLWLAGASHEQFF	TGTGCCAGCAGCCTGTGGCTAGCGGGCGCATCCCATGAGCAGTTCTTC